This T cell receptor beta chain was documented in a study of Ad26.COV2.S vaccination and SARS-CoV-2 variants. As for the study in general: Donor was one of the participants in the Ad26.COV2.S arm of the COV1001 trial.

The table came from immunoSEQ multiplex PCR; TCRdb's copy has only in-frame clones and leaves some out. The data show about 350,000 clones, about nine tenths seen once. Turning to this clone: Its antigen is as yet unknown.

Points from the study as a whole: There was a possibility that the TCR breadth and depth analyses underestimated total T cell responses.

V lost 0 bases and J 6 bases, leaving 8 bases between the germline ends. CDR3 size: 14 residues. Germline V CDR1 and CDR2: MNHEY, SVGAGI. The sample's treatment: some 20 received Ad26.COV2.S at low or high dose, single or two shots; 5 received placebo; per-sample allocation not given. Sampling happened 63 days after the first vaccine or placebo injection. The clonotype was recovered from a person between 18 and 59 years old who received the Ad26.COV2.S COVID-19 vaccine or a placebo. Specimen: peripheral blood, collected in a trial of Ad26.COV2.S vaccine versus placebo. The J gene is TRBJ2-2, the V gene TRBV6-5; no firm D call. The CDR3 here is CASSYSTDPGELFF. The DNA of the CDR3 is TGTGCCAGCAGTTACTCAACGGACCCCGGGGAGCTGTTTTTT.